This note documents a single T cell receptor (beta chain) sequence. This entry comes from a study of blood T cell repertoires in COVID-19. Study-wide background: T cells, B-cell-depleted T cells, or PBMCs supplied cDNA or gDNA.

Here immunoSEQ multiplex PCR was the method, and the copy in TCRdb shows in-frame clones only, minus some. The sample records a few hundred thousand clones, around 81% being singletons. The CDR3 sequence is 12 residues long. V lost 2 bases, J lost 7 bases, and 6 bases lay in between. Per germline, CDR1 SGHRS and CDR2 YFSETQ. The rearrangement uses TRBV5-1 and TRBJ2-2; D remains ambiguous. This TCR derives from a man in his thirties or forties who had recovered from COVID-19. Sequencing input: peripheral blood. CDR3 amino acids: CASSFSRGELFF. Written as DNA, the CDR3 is TGCGCCAGCAGCTTTTCCCGCGGGGAGCTGTTTTTT.